The T cell receptor (beta chain) under discussion was sequenced for a study of OX40 agonist ivuxolimab in advanced cancers. The study's findings and limits: At doses 0.1 to 3.0 mg/kg, CD4+ and CD8+ clones expanded.

Some clones are missing from TCRdb's copy, which holds only in-frame ones; the method was immunoSEQ multiplex PCR. The sample has about 29,000 clones; around nine tenths are singletons. Concerning this clone itself: Antigen unknown.

With autoimmune disease history or systemic immunosuppression, patients were excluded. Between the trimmed V and J ends, which lost 6 bases and 8 bases, there was a span of 31 bases. The CDR3 contains 18 residues. In germline, CDR1 is SGHTA, CDR2 FQGNSA. The receptor's source is an adult with an advanced solid tumor such as melanoma, head and neck, liver or kidney cancer. Sequenced here: CD4+ or CD8+ T cells sorted from blood, sampled in a trial of the OX40 agonist ivuxolimab. The chain recombines TRBV7-2 with TRBJ1-2, with D possibly being TRBD1 (6 bases). The CDR3 DNA sequence: TGTGCCAGCAGTGATTCCCCCGGGACATGGATATTAGAGGGAGGCTACACCTTC. Residues: CASSDSPGTWILEGGYTF.